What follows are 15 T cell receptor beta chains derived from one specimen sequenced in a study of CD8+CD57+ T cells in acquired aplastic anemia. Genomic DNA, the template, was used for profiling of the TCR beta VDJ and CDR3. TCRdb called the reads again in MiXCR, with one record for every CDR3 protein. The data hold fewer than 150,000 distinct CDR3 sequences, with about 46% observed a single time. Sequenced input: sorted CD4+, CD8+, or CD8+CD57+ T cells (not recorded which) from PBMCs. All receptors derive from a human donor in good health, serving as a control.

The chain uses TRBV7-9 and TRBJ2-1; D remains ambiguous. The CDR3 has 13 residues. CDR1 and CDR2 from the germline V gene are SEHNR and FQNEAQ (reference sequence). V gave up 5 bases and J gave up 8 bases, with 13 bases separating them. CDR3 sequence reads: CASSLLIHHEQFF. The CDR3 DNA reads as TGTGCCAGCAGCCTACTAATACACCATGAGCAGTTCTTC.

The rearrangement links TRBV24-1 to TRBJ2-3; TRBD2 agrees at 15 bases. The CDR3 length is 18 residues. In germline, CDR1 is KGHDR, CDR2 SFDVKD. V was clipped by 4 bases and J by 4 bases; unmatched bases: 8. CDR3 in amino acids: CATSDYGLAGGLPDTQYF. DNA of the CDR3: TGTGCCACCAGTGACTACGGACTAGCGGGGGGGCTTCCAGATACGCAGTATTTT.

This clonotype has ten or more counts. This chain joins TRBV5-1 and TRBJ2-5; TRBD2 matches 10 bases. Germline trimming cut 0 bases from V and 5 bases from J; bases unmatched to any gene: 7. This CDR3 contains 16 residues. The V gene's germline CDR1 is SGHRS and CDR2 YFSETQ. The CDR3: CASSLVGSGGIETQYF. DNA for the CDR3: TGCGCCAGCAGCTTGGTCGGTAGCGGGGGGATCGAGACCCAGTACTTC.

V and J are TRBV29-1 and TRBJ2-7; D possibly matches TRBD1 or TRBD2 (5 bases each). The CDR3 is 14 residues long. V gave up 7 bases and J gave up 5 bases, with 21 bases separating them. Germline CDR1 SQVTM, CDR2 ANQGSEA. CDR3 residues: CSAMTEGRFDEQYF. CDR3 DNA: TGCAGCGCCATGACTGAGGGGCGTTTTGACGAGCAGTACTTC.

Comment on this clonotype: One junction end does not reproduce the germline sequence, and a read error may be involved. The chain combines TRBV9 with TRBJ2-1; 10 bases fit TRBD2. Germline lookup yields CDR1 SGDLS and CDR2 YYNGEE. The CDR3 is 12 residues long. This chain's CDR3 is CASSATGTSDHF. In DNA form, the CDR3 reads TGTGCCAGCAGCGCCACCGGGACTAGCGATCACTTC.

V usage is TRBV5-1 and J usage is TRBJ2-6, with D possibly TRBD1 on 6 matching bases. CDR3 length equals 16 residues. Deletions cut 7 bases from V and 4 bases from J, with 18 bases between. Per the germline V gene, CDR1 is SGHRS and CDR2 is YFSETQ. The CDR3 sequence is CASSSGVLEGANVLTF. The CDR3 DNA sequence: TGCGCCAGCTCGTCAGGGGTCCTGGAAGGGGCCAACGTCCTGACTTTC.

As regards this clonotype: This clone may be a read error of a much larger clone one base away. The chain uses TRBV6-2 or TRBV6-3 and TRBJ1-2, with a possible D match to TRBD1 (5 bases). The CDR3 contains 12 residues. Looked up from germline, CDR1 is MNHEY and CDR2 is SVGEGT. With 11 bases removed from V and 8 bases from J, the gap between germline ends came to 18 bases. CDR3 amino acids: CAGKGRGYGYTF. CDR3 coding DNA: TGTGCCGGCAAAGGAAGGGGCTACGGCTACACCTTC.

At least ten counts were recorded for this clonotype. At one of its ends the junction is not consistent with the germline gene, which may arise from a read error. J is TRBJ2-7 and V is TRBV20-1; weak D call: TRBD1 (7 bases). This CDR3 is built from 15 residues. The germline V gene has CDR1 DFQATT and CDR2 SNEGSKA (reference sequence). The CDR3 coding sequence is TGCAGTGCTAGAGATCCCGTTGGAGGGGGCAAAGAGCAGCACTTC. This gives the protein CSARDPVGGGKEQHF.

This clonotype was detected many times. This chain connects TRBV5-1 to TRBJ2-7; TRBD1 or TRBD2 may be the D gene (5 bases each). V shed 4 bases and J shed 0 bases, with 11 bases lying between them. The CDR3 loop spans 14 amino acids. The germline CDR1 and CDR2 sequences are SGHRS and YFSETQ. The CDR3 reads CASSLGTDSYEQYF. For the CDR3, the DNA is TGCGCCAGCAGCCTCGGGACGGACTCCTACGAGCAGTACTTC. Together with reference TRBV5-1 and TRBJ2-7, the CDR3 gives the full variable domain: KAGVTQTPRYLIKTRGQQVTLSCSPISGHRSVSWYQQTPGQGLQFLFEYFSETQRNKGNFPGRFSGRQFSNSRSEMNVSTLELGDSALYLCASSLGTDSYEQYFGPGTRLTVT.

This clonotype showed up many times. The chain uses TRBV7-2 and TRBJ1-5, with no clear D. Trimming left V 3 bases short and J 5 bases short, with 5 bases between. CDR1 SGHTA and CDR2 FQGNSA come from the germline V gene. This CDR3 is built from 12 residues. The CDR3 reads CASSFPDQPQHF. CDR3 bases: TGTGCCAGCAGCTTTCCCGATCAGCCCCAGCATTTT.

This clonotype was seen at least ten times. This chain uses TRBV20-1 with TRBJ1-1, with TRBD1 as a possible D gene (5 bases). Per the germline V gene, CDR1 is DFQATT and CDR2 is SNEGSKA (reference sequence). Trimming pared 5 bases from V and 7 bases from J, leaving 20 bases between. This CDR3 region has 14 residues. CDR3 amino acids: CSAPGPPSTNEAFF. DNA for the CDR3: TGCAGTGCTCCGGGGCCGCCATCGACCAATGAAGCTTTCTTT.

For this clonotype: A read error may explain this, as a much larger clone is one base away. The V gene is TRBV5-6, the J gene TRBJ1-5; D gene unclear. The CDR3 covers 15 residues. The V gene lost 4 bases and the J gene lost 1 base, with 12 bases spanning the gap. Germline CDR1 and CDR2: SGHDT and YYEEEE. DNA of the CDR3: TGTGCCAGCAGCCTGGAGTCCTTGAGCAATCAGCCCCAGCATTTT. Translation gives CASSLESLSNQPQHF.

Here the CDR3 reads CASSLQRGLAGTATDTQYF. In nucleotides, the CDR3 is TGTGCCAGCAGCCTCCAGCGGGGACTAGCGGGGACAGCCACAGATACGCAGTATTTT. The genes are TRBV7-6 and TRBJ2-3, with TRBD2 matching 13 bases. Germline V gene data show CDR1 as SGHVS and CDR2 as FNYEAQ. V shed 5 bases and J 2 bases; nucleotides not matched to a gene: 13. CDR3 length: 19 amino acids. The full variable domain, with the rest looked up from reference TRBV7-6 and TRBJ2-3, is GAGVSQSPRYKVTKRGQDVALRCDPISGHVSLYWYRQALGQGPEFLTYFNYEAQQDKSGLPNDRFSAERPEGSISTLTIQRTEQRDSAMYRCASSLQRGLAGTATDTQYFGPGTRLTVL.

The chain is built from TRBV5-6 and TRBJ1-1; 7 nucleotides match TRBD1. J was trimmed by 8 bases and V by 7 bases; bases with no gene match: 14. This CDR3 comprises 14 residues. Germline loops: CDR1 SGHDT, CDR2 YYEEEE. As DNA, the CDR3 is TGTGCCAGCGAGGGGGCTTTGGGGGGGACCGAAGCTTTCTTT. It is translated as CASEGALGGTEAFF.

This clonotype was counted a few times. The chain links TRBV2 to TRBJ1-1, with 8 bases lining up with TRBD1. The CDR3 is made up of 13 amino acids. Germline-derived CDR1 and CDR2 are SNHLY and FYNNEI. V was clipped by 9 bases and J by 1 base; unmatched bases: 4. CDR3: CASSGGPNTEAFF. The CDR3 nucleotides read TGTGCCAGTTCAGGGGGCCCGAACACTGAAGCTTTCTTT.